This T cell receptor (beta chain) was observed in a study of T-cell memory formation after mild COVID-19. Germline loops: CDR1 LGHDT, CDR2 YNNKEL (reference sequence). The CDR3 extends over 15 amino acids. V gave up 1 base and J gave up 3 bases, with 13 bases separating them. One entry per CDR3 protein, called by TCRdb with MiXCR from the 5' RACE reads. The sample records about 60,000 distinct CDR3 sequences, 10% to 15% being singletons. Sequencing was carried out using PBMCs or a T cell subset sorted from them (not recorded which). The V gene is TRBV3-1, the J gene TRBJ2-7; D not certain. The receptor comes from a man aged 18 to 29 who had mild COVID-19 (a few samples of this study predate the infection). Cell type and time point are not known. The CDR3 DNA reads TGTGCCAGCAGCCAAGGCCTGAGTGCGAGCTACGAGCAGTACTTC. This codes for CASSQGLSASYEQYF.